This T cell receptor beta chain stems from a study of CD8+ T cells in alopecia areata. V shed 3 bases, J shed 3 bases, and the junction held 7 bases outside the gene matches. The germline V gene has CDR1 KGHSH and CDR2 LQKENI. The length of the CDR3 is 16 residues. Treatment indicated: oral pan-JAK inhibitor, 5-10 mg twice daily. Reverse transcribed after extraction, RNA yielded cDNA as the sequencing template. The repertoire was sequenced with immunoSEQ multiplex PCR; TCRdb's copy has only in-frame clones and lacks some. This table holds around 140,000 clones, around 86% found once. The receptor was derived from a human donor with alopecia areata. The material was CD8+ T cells sorted from blood, obtained at week 4, from a patient treated with tofacitinib. This chain connects TRBV18 to TRBJ2-7, with 11 positions matching TRBD2. DNA of the CDR3: TGTGCCAGCTCACCCCTCGGACTAGCGGGCTACTACGAGCAGTACTTC. Amino acid sequence: CASSPLGLAGYYEQYF.